Sequencing of this T cell receptor beta chain was carried out in a study of cytomegalovirus exposure and HLA in healthy donors. The V end lost 2 bases, the J end lost 10 bases, and 12 bases lay between the germline ends. CDR1 is MNHNY and CDR2 is SVGAGI in the germline V gene (reference sequence). The CDR3 runs to 14 residues. The PCR used 60 Vbeta and 13 Jbeta primers. The method was immunoSEQ multiplex PCR; TCRdb's version includes in-frame clones alone and lacks a portion of them. Listed are some 96,000 clones; roughly 3.5% falls within the top ten. The receptor was derived from a woman under 40 in good health and CMV-seronegative. The rearrangement links TRBV6-6 to TRBJ1-6; no firm D call. The material sequenced was PBMCs. CDR3 protein: CASSYGVGGSPLHF. In DNA, the CDR3 is TGTGCCAGCAGTTACGGGGTTGGAGGATCACCCCTCCACTTT.